This record looks at one TCR beta chain sequence and its context. This record belongs to a study of shared clonotypes between healthy human individuals. This table comes from immunoSEQ multiplex PCR, and its TCRdb copy is limited to in-frame clones, with some not included. The data contain 2,500,000 or so clones, 80% to 95% of them singletons. The V segment lost 2 bases and the J segment 3 bases; nucleotides outside the gene matches: 2. The CDR3 loop spans 16 amino acids. Germline V CDR1 and CDR2: MNHNY, SVGAGI (reference sequence). Sequenced material: naive CD4+ T cells from PBMCs. The subset was: CD45RA+ positively selected. The source of this sequence is a man aged 18 to 30 in good health. Some clones in this sample may be carry-over from other donors' samples. The rearrangement uses TRBV6-6 and TRBJ2-5; 14 bases map to TRBD2. The CDR3 here is CASSYGTSGSKETQYF. As DNA, the CDR3 is TGTGCCAGCAGTTACGGGACTAGCGGGAGCAAAGAGACCCAGTACTTC.